What follows describes a single TCR beta chain. Its specificity is unknown. Lacking the conserved final phenylalanine or tryptophan, this CDR3 likely reflects a read error. In the PCR, 60 Vbeta and 13 Jbeta primers were used. Profiled with immunoSEQ multiplex PCR; TCRdb holds only in-frame clones, not every one. Here the sample spans some 95,000 clones, approximately 80% being singletons. This entry is derived from a study of cytomegalovirus exposure and HLA in healthy donors. Whole-study results and caveats: In a later analysis, several top co-occurrence clusters appeared linked to parvovirus B19, influenza, CMV and Epstein-Barr virus.

The V gene's germline CDR1 is SGHDT and CDR2 YYEEEE. The CDR3 length is 13 residues. Between the trimmed V and J ends, which lost 5 bases and 0 bases, there was a span of 7 bases. The material sequenced was PBMCs. The sequence came from a woman aged 40 to 50 in good health and CMV-seronegative. The chain links TRBV5-6 to TRBJ2-3; D is unresolved. The CDR3 nucleotides are TGTGCCAGCAGTTATTCGAGCACAGATACGCAGTATGTT. Protein product: CASSYSSTDTQYV.